This entry describes one T cell receptor beta chain. Its antigen is still unknown. The junction shows a germline mismatch at one end, possibly a read error. Other DNA sequences in the sample encode the same CDR3. These data originate in a study of cytomegalovirus exposure and HLA in healthy donors. Study-level results: In a later analysis, V- and J-gene trimming of beta chains associated with a DCLRE1C missense variant, replicated independently. In a later analysis, at a false discovery rate of 0.05, approximately 16,000 TCR beta sequences were associated with HLA alleles.

13 Jbeta primers and 60 Vbeta primers were used for the PCR. The data were produced by immunoSEQ multiplex PCR, yet TCRdb's version contains in-frame clones alone and is incomplete. The data show about 91,000 clones, roughly 60% seen once. CDR3 length: 15 amino acids. CDR1 KGHSH and CDR2 LQKENI come from the germline V gene. This sequence joins TRBV18 and TRBJ1-2, with D tentatively TRBD1 (5 bases). This receptor was obtained from a human donor in good health. Sequencing was carried out using PBMCs. The CDR3 reads CASSPPPGSSYGYTF. For the CDR3, the DNA is TGTGCCAGCTCGCCACCTCCAGGGTCTAGCTATGGCTACACCTTC.